The T cell receptor beta chain under discussion was sequenced for a study of CD8 T cells in Susac syndrome. In blood CD8+ and CD4+ T cells, TCR beta underwent sequencing. This clonotype has only a few counts. Random-hexamer reverse transcription was applied to roughly 0.5 to 1 ug RNA. A single record per CDR3 protein comes from TCRdb applying MiXCR to the immunoSEQ multiplex PCR reads. The sample comprises 180,000 or so distinct CDR3 sequences, 90% to 96% of which are singletons, and approximately 0.09% rests with the top ten. V was trimmed by 0 bases and J by 1 base, leaving 10 bases between them. The CDR3 runs to 15 residues. Germline assignment: CDR1 GTSNPN and CDR2 SVGIG (reference sequence).

The chain uses TRBV30 and TRBJ1-5, with no clear D. This receptor was identified in a human donor with multiple sclerosis. The sequencing input was CD4+ T cells from PBMCs. The chain's CDR3 is CAWSVRRGSNQPQHF. The CDR3 DNA follows: TGTGCCTGGAGTGTTAGGAGAGGCAGCAATCAGCCCCAGCATTTT.